The rows below give T cell receptor beta chains drawn from one sample of a study of T cells in Graves' hyperthyroidism and ophthalmopathy. TCRdb passed the multiplex PCR reads through MiXCR, listing each CDR3 protein once. Among over 350,000 distinct CDR3 sequences listed, roughly 18% were seen once. The sequenced sample was blood. These receptors originate from a man younger than 35 with Graves' ophthalmopathy. The CDR3 runs from the conserved cysteine through the conserved F or W. Fields, in order: V gene, clone size, D gene, J gene, CDR3 protein, CDR3 DNA. The D gene is left open where the match is weak. Clone size is given for some rows only: seen once, a few or many times, or a class if the clone is expanded.

>TRBV12-3/TRBV12-4|many|-|TRBJ1-2
CASSPPGGGYGYTF
TGTGCCAGCAGTCCACCGGGGGGCGGCTATGGCTACACCTTC
>TRBV6-1|few|TRBD1|TRBJ2-2
CASSEGEGGYGELFF
TGTGCCAGCAGTGAAGGGGAAGGGGGCTACGGGGAGCTGTTTTTT
>TRBV10-3|many|-|TRBJ1-1
CAISESSTADTEAFF
TGTGCCATCAGTGAGTCCTCTACAGCCGACACTGAAGCTTTCTTT
>TRBV7-3|many|TRBD2|TRBJ2-3
CASSIAGLGTDTQYF
TGTGCCAGCAGTATAGCGGGGTTGGGCACAGATACGCAGTATTTT
>TRBV20-1|-|TRBD1|TRBJ2-3
CSAPVRGLSTDTQYF
TGCAGTGCGCCCGTCAGGGGGCTAAGCACAGATACGCAGTATTTT
>TRBV28|many|-|TRBJ1-6
CASLSPQEYNSPLHF
TGTGCCAGCCTGAGCCCCCAGGAGTATAATTCACCCCTCCACTTT
>TRBV3-1|many|TRBD1|TRBJ1-4
CASSPAGRGAATNEKLFF
TGTGCCAGCAGCCCAGCGGGCAGGGGGGCTGCAACTAATGAAAAACTGTTTTTT
>TRBV7-8|many|TRBD1|TRBJ2-7
CASSLATTGTGGSYEQYF
TGTGCCAGCAGCTTGGCCACAACCGGGACAGGGGGCTCCTACGAGCAGTACTTC
>TRBV5-6|-|-|TRBJ1-2
CASSPRYDLNYGYTF
TGTGCCAGCAGCCCAAGATACGATCTAAACTATGGCTACACCTTC
>TRBV15|few|TRBD1|TRBJ1-6
CATSARGTGVSPLHF
TGTGCCACCAGCGCTAGGGGGACAGGGGTTTCACCCCTCCACTTT
>TRBV11-2|many|-|TRBJ1-5
CASSLSGTANQPQHF
TGTGCCAGCAGCCTCTCGGGGACCGCGAATCAGCCCCAGCATTTT
>TRBV5-1|few|TRBD2|TRBJ2-2
CASSFGGAGGLGGELFF
TGCGCCAGCAGCTTCGGCGGTGCGGGGGGACTCGGCGGGGAGCTGTTTTTT